The 27 T cell receptor beta chains reported below all come from one sample, sequenced in a study of T cells in Graves' hyperthyroidism and ophthalmopathy. Researchers amplified the TCR beta CDR3 regions from RNA transcripts. During a first-round RT-PCR of the TCR CDR3, the HTBI primer set was used. TCRdb itself ran the multiplex PCR reads through MiXCR, one entry per CDR3 protein. In the table there are more than 300,000 distinct CDR3 sequences, around 18% of which are singletons. Material: blood. The receptors were sampled from a man between 18 and 29 years old with Graves' ophthalmopathy.

This clonotype was picked up many times. The genes are TRBV12-3 or TRBV12-4 and TRBJ1-2, with D maybe TRBD1 (5 bases). The CDR3 covers 12 residues. V was trimmed by 2 bases and J by 9 bases, leaving 10 bases between them. The CDR3 reads CASSLYRGSYTF. For the CDR3, the DNA is TGTGCCAGCAGTTTATATCGGGGGAGCTACACCTTC.

V and J are TRBV14 and TRBJ2-1; D is perhaps TRBD2 (5 bases). The CDR3 is made up of 14 amino acids. Germline lookup yields CDR1 SGHDN and CDR2 FVKESK. Trimming cost V 3 bases and J 5 bases, with 11 bases left between them. The CDR3 nucleotides are TGTGCCAGCAGCCATTCTCCGGGGAACAATGAGCAGTTCTTC. It encodes CASSHSPGNNEQFF. Full variable domain (missing parts from reference TRBV14 and TRBJ2-1): EAGVTQFPSHSVIEKGQTVTLRCDPISGHDNLYWYRRVMGKEIKFLLHFVKESKQDESGMPNNRFLAERTGGTYSTLKVQPAELEDSGVYFCASSHSPGNNEQFFGPGTRLTVL.

This clonotype occurred many times. This chain links TRBV29-1 with TRBJ1-1; weak D call: TRBD1 (5 bases). Germline values: CDR1 SQVTM, CDR2 ANQGSEA. CDR3 length: 11 residues. V gave up 6 bases and J gave up 1 base, with 6 bases separating them. This chain's CDR3 is CSVGENTEAFF. DNA of the CDR3: TGCAGCGTGGGGGAGAACACTGAAGCTTTCTTT. Supplemented by reference TRBV29-1 and TRBJ1-1, the full variable domain reads SAVISQKPSRDICQRGTSLTIQCQVDSQVTMMFWYRQQPGQSLTLIATANQGSEATYESGFVIDKFPISRPNLTFSTLTVSNMSPEDSSIYLCSVGENTEAFFGQGTRLTVV.

This clonotype was counted between two and nine times. The chain recombines TRBV13 with TRBJ2-5, with D maybe TRBD1 (5 bases). Germline values: CDR1 PRHDT, CDR2 FYEKMQ (reference sequence). V was pared by 2 bases and J by 2 bases, with 9 bases between. The CDR3 is 14 amino acids. CDR3 nucleotides: TGTGCCAGCAGCTTAAGACAGACACAAGAGACCCAGTACTTC. This gives the protein CASSLRQTQETQYF.

This clonotype was recorded at least ten times. This chain joins TRBV20-1 and TRBJ1-5; the D is unclear. The V and J ends lost 3 bases and 3 bases respectively, with 12 bases between them. The germline V gene has CDR1 DFQATT and CDR2 SNEGSKA (reference sequence). This CDR3 has 14 residues. CDR3 in amino acids: CSASIPVDNQPQHF. In DNA, the CDR3 is TGCAGTGCTAGTATCCCGGTTGACAATCAGCCCCAGCATTTT.

This clonotype was picked up a small number of times. This rearrangement joins TRBV6-6 to TRBJ2-1; 14 positions match TRBD2. The CDR3 spans 16 residues. The V gene end was trimmed by 2 bases and the J gene end by 8 bases; junction bases not matched to a gene: 5. Per germline, CDR1 MNHNY and CDR2 SVGAGI (reference sequence). The CDR3 DNA is TGTGCCAGCAGTTACCACTGGACTAGCGGGGGGTATGAGCAGTTCTTC. It is translated as CASSYHWTSGGYEQFF.

This clonotype was picked up many times. The rearrangement links TRBV3-1 to TRBJ2-7; possible D gene TRBD1, 6 bases. The CDR3 runs 14 residues. Trimming shortened V by 4 bases and J by 1 base, and 11 bases separated the two germline ends. Germline CDR1 and CDR2: LGHDT and YNNKEL (reference sequence). The CDR3 region has the DNA TGTGCCAGCAGCCGCCGGGACACGTCCTACGAGCAGTACTTC. Residues: CASSRRDTSYEQYF.

Comments on this clonotype: A much more abundant neighbour one base away suggests this may be a read error. J is TRBJ2-7 and V is TRBV12-3 or TRBV12-4; 11 bases line up with TRBD2. The CDR3 has 16 residues. V lost 6 bases to trimming and J lost 7 bases; unmatched junction nucleotides: 14. Here the CDR3 DNA reads TGTGCCAGCAGCCCACTTAGCGGGGGGGCGGGTAATGAGCAGTACTTC. It specifies CASSPLSGGAGNEQYF.

This clonotype was seen at least ten times. This rearrangement joins TRBV11-2 to TRBJ1-2; D is ambiguous. Trimming pared 5 bases from V and 5 bases from J, leaving 24 bases between. The germline CDR1 and CDR2 sequences are SGHAT and FQNNGV. This CDR3 is 17 amino acids long. CDR3 DNA sequence: TGTGCCAGCAGCCGCTCAGCCGGGCTGGAGAAAAATTATGGCTACACCTTC. Translating gives CASSRSAGLEKNYGYTF.

The V call is TRBV5-1, the J call TRBJ1-1, with a tentative D call TRBD1 (6 bases). The CDR3 contains 14 residues. V dropped 4 bases and J dropped 7 bases, with 17 bases sitting between them. CDR1 and CDR2 (germline): SGHRS, YFSETQ. The CDR3 region is CASSPKEGVSEAFF. Here the CDR3 DNA reads TGCGCCAGCAGCCCGAAGGAGGGGGTGAGTGAAGCTTTCTTT.

This clonotype was observed a few times. The chain is built from TRBV28 and TRBJ2-3; 7 positions agree with TRBD1. V trimming: 6 bases; J trimming: 5 bases; junction bases outside the gene matches: 2. The CDR3 is 12 amino acids. Germline V CDR1 and CDR2: MDHEN, SYDVKM. In DNA form, the CDR3 reads TGTGCCAGCAGGACAGGGATAGATACGCAGTATTTT. It translates to CASRTGIDTQYF. The whole variable domain, remainder taken from reference TRBV28 and TRBJ2-3, is DVKVTQSSRYLVKRTGEKVFLECVQDMDHENMFWYRQDPGLGLRLIYFSYDVKMKEKGDIPEGYSVSREKKERFSLILESASTNQTSMYLCASRTGIDTQYFGPGTRLTVL.

The table lists this clonotype with a few counts. The chain carries TRBV6-1 and TRBJ1-4; D is unresolved. CDR1 is MNHNS, CDR2 SASEGT, per germline. The CDR3 consists of 15 residues. V shed 1 base and J shed 4 bases, with 10 bases lying between them. The DNA of the CDR3 is TGTGCCAGCAGTGAAGACGGGTGGGGTAATGAAAAACTGTTTTTT. This codes for CASSEDGWGNEKLFF.

This clonotype was observed at least ten times. V usage is TRBV11-1 and J usage is TRBJ2-5, with D hard to call. The germline V gene has CDR1 SGHAT and CDR2 FQDESV (reference sequence). V lost 3 bases, J lost 5 bases, and 7 bases lay in between. The CDR3 is made up of 12 amino acids. The CDR3 spells CASSLHGETQYF. The CDR3 DNA reads TGTGCCAGCAGCTTGCACGGGGAGACCCAGTACTTC. The whole variable domain, filled in from reference TRBV11-1 and TRBJ2-5, reads EAEVAQSPRYKITEKSQAVAFWCDPISGHATLYWYRQILGQGPELLVQFQDESVVDDSQLPKDRFSAERLKGVDSTLKIQPAELGDSAMYLCASSLHGETQYFGPGTRLLVL.

CDR3 amino acids: CASSLVASMADTQYF. The CDR3, as DNA: TGTGCCAGCAGCTTAGTCGCGAGCATGGCAGATACGCAGTATTTT. The chain couples TRBV7-9 to TRBJ2-3; D is unresolved. V lost 1 base to trimming and J lost 4 bases, with 12 bases between them. Germline lookup yields CDR1 SEHNR and CDR2 FQNEAQ (reference sequence). The CDR3 covers 15 residues.

The chain uses TRBV15 and TRBJ2-3; the D is unclear. Germline values: CDR1 LNHNV, CDR2 YYDKDF (reference sequence). V lost 1 base to trimming and J lost 4 bases, with 12 bases between them. This CDR3 contains 15 residues. Here the CDR3 reads CATSRGPLTPDTQYF. CDR3 sequence (DNA): TGTGCCACCAGCAGAGGGCCCCTTACCCCAGATACGCAGTATTTT.

This chain's CDR3 is CSASQTGSGNTIYF. The CDR3 DNA sequence: TGCAGTGCTAGCCAGACAGGCTCTGGAAACACCATATATTTT. V usage is TRBV20-1 and J usage is TRBJ1-3, with D possibly TRBD1 on 6 matching bases. Looked up from germline, CDR1 is DFQATT and CDR2 is SNEGSKA (reference sequence). CDR3 size: 14 residues. Deletions cut 3 bases from V and 0 bases from J, with 9 bases between.

The rearrangement links TRBV7-3 to TRBJ1-6; a possible D gene is TRBD1 (6 bases). The CDR3 has 13 amino acids. Germline CDR1 SGHTA, CDR2 FQGTGA. Trimming removed 3 bases from V and 7 bases from J, with 7 bases in between. CDR3 sequence: CASSFTGNSPLHF. The DNA for the CDR3 is TGTGCCAGCAGCTTCACAGGGAATTCACCCCTCCACTTT.

This clonotype was detected a few times. J is TRBJ1-5 and V is TRBV7-8, with a possible D match to TRBD1 (5 bases). V was clipped by 4 bases and J by 2 bases, with 15 bases between them. Germline V gene data show CDR1 as SGHVS and CDR2 as FQNEAQ. The CDR3 length is 16 residues. CDR3 protein: CASSSGYGAGNQPQHF. The CDR3 nucleotides read TGTGCCAGCAGCTCAGGATATGGGGCGGGCAATCAGCCCCAGCATTTT.

In this sample, this clonotype turned up a few times. The chain employs TRBV5-1 and TRBJ1-6; 8 bases match TRBD1. Losses at the gene ends were 2 bases for V and 10 bases for J; bases not matched to a gene: 8. Germline V gene data show CDR1 as SGHRS and CDR2 as YFSETQ. The CDR3 has 15 residues. The chain's CDR3 is CASSFDRGPGSPLHF. The CDR3 DNA reads TGCGCCAGCAGCTTCGACAGGGGTCCTGGCTCACCCCTCCACTTT. Full variable domain (rest looked up from reference TRBV5-1 and TRBJ1-6): KAGVTQTPRYLIKTRGQQVTLSCSPISGHRSVSWYQQTPGQGLQFLFEYFSETQRNKGNFPGRFSGRQFSNSRSEMNVSTLELGDSALYLCASSFDRGPGSPLHFGNGTRLTVT.

This clonotype was counted many times. The gene calls are TRBV7-9 and TRBJ2-1; the match to TRBD2 covers 8 bases. With 6 bases clipped from V and 5 bases from J, the junction kept 12 bases outside the gene matches. Germline-derived CDR1 and CDR2 are SEHNR and FQNEAQ (reference sequence). The CDR3 is 16 residues long. CDR3 DNA: TGTGCCAGCAGTCGCCCGGGGGGGGGCCGGGACAATGAGCAGTTCTTC. Translating gives CASSRPGGGRDNEQFF.

This clonotype was detected many times. The chain couples TRBV29-1 to TRBJ2-5, with 8 bases identical to TRBD2. The CDR3 consists of 16 residues. Germline assignment: CDR1 SQVTM and CDR2 ANQGSEA. V shed 0 bases, J shed 4 bases, and the junction held 10 bases outside the gene matches. This CDR3 is CSVEDWRGAPRETQYF. The CDR3 bases are TGCAGCGTTGAAGACTGGCGGGGGGCTCCTAGAGAGACCCAGTACTTC.

V and J are TRBV5-1 and TRBJ1-2; no clear D. V was trimmed by 2 bases and J by 3 bases, leaving 11 bases between them. The CDR3 sequence is 14 residues long. Germline-derived CDR1 and CDR2 are SGHRS and YFSETQ. CDR3 nucleotide sequence: TGCGCCAGCAGCTTAAAGGGAATCGACTATGGCTACACCTTC. Translating it yields CASSLKGIDYGYTF.

V is TRBV28 and J is TRBJ2-1; 7 bases fit TRBD2. The germline V gene encodes CDR1 MDHEN and CDR2 SYDVKM. Trimming took 7 bases from V and 4 from J; bases not matched to a gene: 4. The CDR3 is made up of 13 amino acids. The CDR3 is CASTASGYNEQFF. The CDR3 DNA is TGTGCCAGCACGGCTAGCGGTTACAATGAGCAGTTCTTC.

The chain joins TRBV28 to TRBJ1-6, with 8 nucleotides matching TRBD1. CDR3 length: 15 amino acids. V was pared by 6 bases and J by 7 bases, with 8 bases of the junction left unmatched. Per germline, CDR1 MDHEN and CDR2 SYDVKM. The CDR3 bases are TGTGCCAGCAGCTTGACAGGGGCCGGGAATTCACCCCTCCACTTT. This codes for CASSLTGAGNSPLHF.

At least ten counts were recorded for this clonotype. The gene calls are TRBV5-1 and TRBJ1-1; unclear D gene. Looked up from germline, CDR1 is SGHRS and CDR2 is YFSETQ. The CDR3 contains 15 residues. V was shortened by 2 bases and J by 0 bases, with 11 bases between the two germline ends. CDR3 residues: CASSLQNYMNTEAFF. The CDR3 coding sequence is TGCGCCAGCAGCTTACAGAATTACATGAACACTGAAGCTTTCTTT.

This clonotype was detected only a few times. The J gene is TRBJ2-7, the V gene TRBV18; 7 bases line up with TRBD2. CDR1 and CDR2 from the germline V gene are KGHSH and LQKENI. V was clipped by 2 bases and J by 3 bases; unmatched bases: 7. The CDR3 length is 15 residues. Here the CDR3 reads CASSPGEAGYYEQYF. Here the CDR3 DNA reads TGTGCCAGCTCACCAGGGGAAGCGGGGTACTACGAGCAGTACTTC. The full variable domain, completed using reference TRBV18 and TRBJ2-7, is NAGVMQNPRHLVRRRGQEARLRCSPMKGHSHVYWYRQLPEEGLKFMVYLQKENIIDESGMPKERFSAEFPKEGPSILRIQQVVRGDSAAYFCASSPGEAGYYEQYFGPGTRLTVT.

This clonotype was observed at least ten times. The V call is TRBV18, the J call TRBJ1-1; tentatively, D is TRBD1 (5 bases). V was pared by 3 bases and J by 7 bases, with 18 bases between. Germline V gene sequence: CDR1 KGHSH, CDR2 LQKENI. This CDR3 is built from 15 residues. The CDR3 here is CASSPRTNGDGEAFF. The CDR3 DNA reads TGTGCCAGCTCACCTCGGACGAATGGGGACGGTGAAGCTTTCTTT.